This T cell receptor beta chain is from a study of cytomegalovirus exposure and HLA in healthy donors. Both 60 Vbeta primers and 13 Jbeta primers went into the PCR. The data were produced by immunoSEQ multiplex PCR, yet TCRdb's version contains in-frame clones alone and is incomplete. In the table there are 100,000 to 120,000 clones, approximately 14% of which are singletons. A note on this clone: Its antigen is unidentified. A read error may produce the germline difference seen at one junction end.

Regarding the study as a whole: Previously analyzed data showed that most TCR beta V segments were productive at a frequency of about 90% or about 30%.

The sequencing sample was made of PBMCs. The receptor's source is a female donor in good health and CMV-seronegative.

CDR3 loop: CASSPGLVGALFF. The CDR3 nucleotides read TGCGCCAGCAGTCCGGGACTAGTTGGGGCGCTGTTTTTT. This chain links TRBV10-2 with TRBJ2-2; 8 positions agree with TRBD2. Per the germline V gene, CDR1 is WSHSY and CDR2 is SAAADI. The CDR3 is 13 residues long.